The 20 T cell receptor beta chains reported below all come from one sample, sequenced in a study of blood T cell repertoires in COVID-19. Libraries were prepared by immunoSEQ multiplex PCR; TCRdb keeps only in-frame clonotypes and omits some of them. The top ten hold 4.5% to 5.5% of the sample, which has around 100,000 clones, 75% to 95% seen once. Sequenced input: peripheral blood. The receptors were gathered from a man aged 50 to 59 with acute or convalescent COVID-19.

This chain uses TRBV24-1 with TRBJ2-5, with D tentatively TRBD1 (6 bases). The V gene lost 3 bases and the J gene lost 5 bases, with 15 bases spanning the gap. Germline CDR1 and CDR2: KGHDR and SFDVKD. The CDR3 contains 15 residues. CDR3 in DNA: TGTGCCACCAGTGATAACCAGGGGTGGGGGGAGACCCAGTACTTC. It translates to CATSDNQGWGETQYF.

The V and J genes are TRBV5-1 and TRBJ1-6; 9 bases map to TRBD1. CDR1 is SGHRS and CDR2 is YFSETQ in the germline V gene. V lost 4 bases and J lost 9; bases outside the gene matches: 11. The CDR3 loop spans 16 amino acids. The CDR3 is CASSTGLTGGGSPLHF. The CDR3 nucleotides read TGCGCCAGCAGCACCGGATTAACAGGGGGCGGTTCACCCCTCCACTTT.

The DNA of the CDR3 is TGTGCCAGTAGTATGCCAGGGAGGGGCGACGAGCAGTACTTC. Protein product: CASSMPGRGDEQYF. The genes are TRBV19 and TRBJ2-7, with 7 bases identical to TRBD2. The CDR3 loop spans 14 amino acids. Germline CDR1 LNHDA, CDR2 SQIVND (reference sequence). V dropped 3 bases and J dropped 5; count of bases not matched to a gene: 7. Looking up the rest from reference TRBV19 and TRBJ2-7 gives the full variable domain: DGGITQSPKYLFRKEGQNVTLSCEQNLNHDAMYWYRQDPGQGLRLIYYSQIVNDFQKGDIAEGYSVSREKKESFPLTVTSAQKNPTAFYLCASSMPGRGDEQYFGPGTRLTVT.

The V and J genes are TRBV6-5 and TRBJ1-2, with 7 nucleotides matching TRBD1. V lost 6 bases, J lost 2 bases, and 3 bases stayed unmatched. In germline, CDR1 is MNHEY, CDR2 SVGAGI. CDR3 length: 13 residues. In nucleotides, the CDR3 is TGTGCCAGCAGCGCGACAGGGAACTATGGCTACACCTTC. It specifies CASSATGNYGYTF.

This clone was observed a handful of times. The CDR3 DNA follows: TGTGCCAGCAGCTGGACTAGCGGGAGCTCCTACGAGCAGTACTTC. It codes for CASSWTSGSSYEQYF. This chain uses TRBV11-2 with TRBJ2-7, with 13 bases fitting TRBD2. This CDR3 comprises 15 residues. Per the germline V gene, CDR1 is SGHAT and CDR2 is FQNNGV. J lost 0 bases, V lost 4 bases, and 0 bases had no gene match. Full variable domain (rest looked up from reference TRBV11-2 and TRBJ2-7): EAGVAQSPRYKIIEKRQSVAFWCNPISGHATLYWYQQILGQGPKLLIQFQNNGVVDDSQLPKDRFSAERLKGVDSTLKIQPAKLEDSAVYLCASSWTSGSSYEQYFGPGTRLTVT.

This clone was seen a single time. The rearrangement links TRBV3-1 (or the pseudogene TRBV3-2) to TRBJ2-3; TRBD1 agrees at 10 bases. Germline CDR1 and CDR2: LGHDT and YNNKEL (reference sequence). This CDR3 contains 16 residues. V was pared by 4 bases and J by 4 bases, with 8 bases of the junction left unmatched. CDR3 bases: TGTGCCAGCAGCCGCCAGACAGGGGGCCGGTCAGATACGCAGTATTTT. Protein product: CASSRQTGGRSDTQYF.

The chain combines TRBV3-1 (or the pseudogene TRBV3-2) with TRBJ2-7; 10 nucleotides align to TRBD2. J lost 6 bases, V lost 4 bases, and 9 bases had no gene match. There are 15 residues in the CDR3. Per the germline V gene, CDR1 is LGHDT and CDR2 is YNNKEL (reference sequence). CDR3 in amino acids: CASSLTAGGGLEQYF. The CDR3 nucleotides read TGTGCCAGCAGCCTCACAGCGGGGGGGGGTCTCGAGCAGTACTTC.

The gene calls are TRBV27 and TRBJ2-1, with 7 bases aligning to TRBD2. This CDR3 is built from 14 residues. V lost 1 base to trimming and J lost 9 bases; unmatched junction nucleotides: 6. Germline V gives CDR1 MNHEY, CDR2 SMNVEV (reference sequence). CDR3 protein: CASSLWSGTVEQFF. As DNA, the CDR3 is TGTGCCAGCAGTTTATGGAGCGGGACTGTTGAGCAGTTCTTC.

The gene calls are TRBV5-1 and TRBJ2-1; 8 bases align to TRBD2. The CDR3 extends over 16 amino acids. The V gene end was trimmed by 2 bases and the J gene end by 0 bases; junction bases not matched to a gene: 4. Germline V gene lookup returns CDR1 SGHRS and CDR2 YFSETQ. In DNA, the CDR3 is TGCGCCAGCAGCTTTGGGCTAGCGGGCTCCTACAATGAGCAGTTCTTC. As protein: CASSFGLAGSYNEQFF.

This chain joins TRBV7-6 and TRBJ2-7, with 11 bases that match TRBD2. Germline V gene lookup returns CDR1 SGHVS and CDR2 FNYEAQ. The CDR3 consists of 15 residues. After removal of 5 bases from V and 3 bases from J, the junction contained 6 bases not matched to a gene. The chain's CDR3 is CASSRSGRALYEQYF. The CDR3 nucleotides are TGTGCCAGCAGCCGTAGCGGGAGGGCTCTCTACGAGCAGTACTTC.

The rearrangement joins TRBV2 to TRBJ1-3; TRBD1 is a possible D gene (6 bases). Per germline, CDR1 SNHLY and CDR2 FYNNEI. The CDR3 is made up of 14 amino acids. V dropped 5 bases and J dropped 1 base, with 9 bases sitting between them. CDR3 DNA sequence: TGTGCCAGCAGTTTACAGGGTTCTGGAAACACCATATATTTT. It codes for CASSLQGSGNTIYF.

The chain couples TRBV5-4 to TRBJ2-2, with 7 bases that match TRBD1. The CDR3 is 15 residues long. CDR1 SGHNT and CDR2 YYREEE come from the germline V gene (reference sequence). Losses at the gene ends were 4 bases for V and 3 bases for J; bases not matched to a gene: 6. CDR3 coding DNA: TGTGCCAGCAGCAAAGGGACAGACGACACCGGGGAGCTGTTTTTT. Amino acids: CASSKGTDDTGELFF. The entire variable domain, with the rest obtained from reference TRBV5-4 and TRBJ2-2, is as follows: ETGVTQSPTHLIKTRGQQVTLRCSSQSGHNTVSWYQQALGQGPQFIFQYYREEENGRGNFPPRFSGLQFPNYSSELNVNALELDDSALYLCASSKGTDDTGELFFGEGSRLTVL.

The V and J genes are TRBV10-3 and TRBJ1-6; TRBD1 matches 7 bases. Looked up from germline, CDR1 is ENHRY and CDR2 is SYGVKD. The CDR3 loop spans 14 amino acids. V gave up 7 bases and J gave up 7 bases; unmatched junction bases: 7. The CDR3 DNA follows: TGTGCCATCAAAGGGCAGGGGGACAATTCACCCCTCCACTTT. It codes for CAIKGQGDNSPLHF.

V and J are TRBV5-4 and TRBJ1-2; 9 bases match TRBD1. V lost 4 bases, J lost 1 base, and 8 bases stayed unmatched. CDR3 size: 16 residues. The germline CDR1 and CDR2 sequences are SGHNT and YYREEE (reference sequence). The chain's CDR3 is CASSPTGTGYNYGYTF. The CDR3 DNA reads TGTGCCAGCAGCCCTACCGGGACAGGGTATAACTATGGCTACACCTTC.

This clone was picked up one time. This chain uses TRBV7-2 with TRBJ1-1, with unresolved D. This CDR3 has 16 residues. The V end was cut by 5 bases, the J end by 3 bases, with 19 bases between. Germline assignment: CDR1 SGHTA and CDR2 FQGNSA. CDR3 sequence (DNA): TGTGCCAGCAGCCTTAGTCCCATTGCCTATGACACTGAAGCTTTCTTT. Translated, it gives CASSLSPIAYDTEAFF.

Here the CDR3 DNA reads TGTGCCAGTAGTGTCGGACAGGGGGGTCAGCCCCAGCATTTT. Its translation is CASSVGQGGQPQHF. The chain uses TRBV19 and TRBJ1-5, with TRBD1 identical over 10 bases. The CDR3 runs 14 residues. Germline V CDR1 and CDR2: LNHDA, SQIVND (reference sequence). The ends lost 5 bases at V and 6 bases at J; junction bases unmatched: 4.

The chain couples TRBV11-3 to TRBJ2-7; no clear D gene. There are 12 residues in the CDR3. In germline, CDR1 is SGHNT, CDR2 YENEEA. The V end lost 0 bases, the J end lost 6 bases, and 6 bases lay between the germline ends. The CDR3 DNA reads TGTGCCAGCAGCTTAGATCGGGTCGAGCAGTACTTC. Protein sequence: CASSLDRVEQYF. The full variable domain, in which reference TRBV11-3 and TRBJ2-7 provide the parts outside the CDR3, is EAGVVQSPRYKIIEKKQPVAFWCNPISGHNTLYWYLQNLGQGPELLIRYENEEAVDDSQLPKDRFSAERLKGVDSTLKIQPAELGDSAVYLCASSLDRVEQYFGPGTRLTVT.

The chain carries TRBV19 and TRBJ2-3; 14 nucleotides agree with TRBD2. Germline CDR1 is LNHDA and CDR2 is SQIVND (reference sequence). The CDR3 has 15 amino acids. V gave up 5 bases and J gave up 4 bases; unmatched junction bases: 2. Written as DNA, the CDR3 is TGTGCCAGTAGTCCGGGACTAGCGGGGGCAGATACGCAGTATTTT. It specifies CASSPGLAGADTQYF.

The chain uses TRBV2 and TRBJ2-1; the match to TRBD2 covers 12 bases. This CDR3 region has 18 residues. The V gene end was trimmed by 3 bases and the J gene end by 2 bases; junction bases not matched to a gene: 8. CDR1 SNHLY and CDR2 FYNNEI come from the germline V gene. CDR3 sequence (DNA): TGTGCCAGCAGTGATATACTAGCGGGAGGCCTTACCTACAATGAGCAGTTCTTC. This encodes CASSDILAGGLTYNEQFF.

This rearrangement joins TRBV6-5 to TRBJ1-2, with 7 bases aligning to TRBD1. J was trimmed by 4 bases and V by 2 bases; bases with no gene match: 7. The V gene's germline CDR1 is MNHEY and CDR2 SVGAGI. The CDR3 sequence is 15 residues long. The CDR3 spells CASSYLGTESYGYTF. The DNA of the CDR3 is TGTGCCAGCAGTTACCTCGGGACAGAGAGCTATGGCTACACCTTC.